The clone carrying this T cell receptor (beta chain) appeared many times. This sample is part of a study of Graves' ophthalmopathy and Graves' hyperthyroidism. The study amplified TCR beta CDR3 regions using RNA transcripts. The authors performed first-round RT-PCR with HTBI primers and then a second-round multiplex PCR. TCRdb reanalysed the multiplex PCR reads using MiXCR and keeps one entry per CDR3 protein. Among hundreds of thousands of distinct CDR3 sequences listed, 20% to 25% were seen once. The receptor comes from a woman in her late teens or twenties with stable Graves' hyperthyroidism. Sequenced: peripheral blood.

CDR3 protein: CASSVYHGEGAEAFF. In DNA, the CDR3 is TGTGCCAGCAGCGTATACCACGGGGAAGGGGCTGAAGCTTTCTTT. The V gene is TRBV14, the J gene TRBJ1-1; D perhaps matches TRBD1 (5 bases). CDR3 size: 15 residues. The germline V and J ends were trimmed by 5 bases and 6 bases, with 19 bases remaining between them. Germline-derived CDR1 and CDR2 are SGHDN and FVKESK.